This T cell receptor (beta chain) was obtained from a study of blood T cell repertoires in COVID-19. The CDR3 extends over 13 amino acids. Losses at the gene ends were 5 bases for V and 7 bases for J; bases not matched to a gene: 9. The germline gives CDR1 SGHNT, CDR2 YYREEE (reference sequence). Authors' analysis steps: How many nucleated cells were present was estimated from reference gene primer amplification. Generated by immunoSEQ multiplex PCR, the TCRdb table keeps only in-frame clones and is missing some. V and J calls and clone size follow that table, whereas D and trimming were derived from the DNA. This table has approximately 300,000 clones, around 89% appearing once.

Sequencing was performed on peripheral blood. This chain links TRBV5-4 with TRBJ2-7, with 7 bases fitting TRBD1. The receptor was isolated from a man aged 35 to 55 with acute or convalescent COVID-19. CDR3 bases: TGTGCCAGCAGACTCGACAGGGCTGATGAGCAGTACTTC. It codes for CASRLDRADEQYF.